Shown below are 32 T cell receptor beta chains from a single sample sequenced in a study of cytomegalovirus exposure and HLA in healthy donors. PCR used 60 Vbeta primers and 13 Jbeta primers. TCRdb's table, derived via immunoSEQ multiplex PCR, lists solely in-frame clones and lacks some. The data hold 150,000 to 200,000 clones, with roughly 80% observed a single time. The sample comprised PBMCs. Receptor source: a man aged 18 to 35 in good health and CMV-seropositive.

The chain uses TRBV28 and TRBJ2-7; D may be TRBD2 (6 bases). The V gene lost 5 bases and the J gene lost 1 base, with 12 bases spanning the gap. Germline-derived CDR1 and CDR2 are MDHEN and SYDVKM. This CDR3 has 14 residues. The CDR3 DNA reads as TGTGCCAGCAGTCCTCGGGGACTTTCCTACGAGCAGTACTTC. This encodes CASSPRGLSYEQYF.

The V gene is TRBV6-5, the J gene TRBJ1-6; tentative D call: TRBD1 (6 bases). The CDR3 has 14 residues. Germline lookup yields CDR1 MNHEY and CDR2 SVGAGI. The V gene lost 2 bases and the J gene lost 8 bases, with 10 bases spanning the gap. CDR3 protein: CASSYGAGDSPLHF. In DNA form, the CDR3 reads TGTGCCAGCAGTTACGGGGCAGGGGATTCACCCCTCCACTTT.

In its sample, this clone was seen a few times. V is TRBV2 and J is TRBJ1-1, with 8 bases identical to TRBD1. Trimming at V came to 5 bases and at J to 4 bases, leaving 0 bases not matched to a gene. The germline gives CDR1 SNHLY, CDR2 FYNNEI. The CDR3 spans 12 residues. The CDR3 bases are TGTGCCAGCAGTACAGGGGGCACTGAAGCTTTCTTT. Protein: CASSTGGTEAFF. Filled out from reference TRBV2 and TRBJ1-1, the complete variable domain reads EPEVTQTPSHQVTQMGQEVILRCVPISNHLYFYWYRQILGQKVEFLVSFYNNEISEKSEIFDDQFSVERPDGSNFTLKIRSTKLEDSAMYFCASSTGGTEAFFGQGTRLTVV.

The gene calls are TRBV18 and TRBJ2-7; TRBD2 aligns across 8 bases. Germline-derived CDR1 and CDR2 are KGHSH and LQKENI. The V segment lost 6 bases and the J segment 2 bases; nucleotides outside the gene matches: 6. This CDR3 is 14 amino acids long. CDR3 residues: CASSPSGPTYEQYF. The CDR3 bases are TGTGCCAGCTCTCCTAGCGGGCCTACCTACGAGCAGTACTTC.

The chain has TRBV28 and TRBJ2-1; tentative D call: TRBD2 (5 bases). V lost 7 bases and J lost 0, with 10 bases in between. Germline CDR1 reads MDHEN; CDR2 reads SYDVKM. This CDR3 spans 14 amino acids. The CDR3 is CASNLGSSYNEQFF. The CDR3 DNA follows: TGTGCCAGCAACCTGGGGAGCTCCTACAATGAGCAGTTCTTC.

The chain has TRBV5-1 and TRBJ2-7, with D perhaps matching TRBD1 (6 bases). V was shortened by 2 bases and J by 3 bases, with 12 bases between the two germline ends. The CDR3 extends over 14 amino acids. CDR1 and CDR2 (germline): SGHRS, YFSETQ. CDR3 nucleotide sequence: TGCGCCAGCAGCTTCGGACAGCCCGACTACGAGCAGTACTTC. Residues: CASSFGQPDYEQYF.

The chain joins TRBV7-9 to TRBJ2-3, with 8 bases matching TRBD1. Germline loops: CDR1 SEHNR, CDR2 FQNEAQ (reference sequence). The CDR3 is 15 amino acids. V lost 5 bases to trimming and J lost 5 bases; unmatched junction nucleotides: 9. The CDR3 DNA reads as TGTGCCAGCAGCACCGGGACAGGTCGGGGAGATACGCAGTATTTT. It encodes CASSTGTGRGDTQYF.

The chain is built from TRBV19 and TRBJ1-2; 7 bases align to TRBD1. J gave up 7 bases and V 7 bases, and 12 bases lay outside the gene matches. Germline-derived CDR1 and CDR2 are LNHDA and SQIVND (reference sequence). The CDR3 is made up of 14 amino acids. The CDR3 DNA sequence: TGTGCCAGTACACGAACAGGGGTACCACGTGGCTACACCTTC. Its translation: CASTRTGVPRGYTF.

The chain recombines TRBV28 with TRBJ2-5; TRBD1 agrees at 7 bases. This CDR3 contains 17 residues. The V gene's germline CDR1 is MDHEN and CDR2 SYDVKM. Trimming at V came to 8 bases and at J to 4 bases, leaving 19 bases not matched to a gene. CDR3 protein: CASAGRATGHLLETQYF. The CDR3 DNA reads TGTGCCAGCGCTGGGCGCGCGACAGGGCATTTACTAGAGACCCAGTACTTC.

The rearrangement uses TRBV7-9 and TRBJ2-5, with a weak D call TRBD1 (6 bases). Trimming took 9 bases from V and 1 from J, leaving 9 bases between them. Germline V gene data show CDR1 as SEHNR and CDR2 as FQNEAQ (reference sequence). The CDR3 totals 12 residues. The CDR3 sequence: CARGQIQETQYF. CDR3 DNA: TGTGCCAGGGGACAAATCCAAGAGACCCAGTACTTC.

This sequence joins TRBV19 and TRBJ2-1, with 10 bases lining up with TRBD1. Germline V gives CDR1 LNHDA, CDR2 SQIVND (reference sequence). V was clipped by 1 base and J by 7 bases; unmatched bases: 7. The CDR3 runs 16 residues. The CDR3 sequence: CASSIALRGQGNEQFF. The CDR3 bases are TGTGCCAGTAGTATAGCTCTTAGGGGACAGGGGAATGAGCAGTTCTTC.

The V gene is TRBV6-6, the J gene TRBJ2-1, with TRBD2 as a possible D gene (6 bases). The CDR3 consists of 14 residues. The germline V and J ends were trimmed by 6 bases and 4 bases, with 13 bases remaining between them. From germline, CDR1 is MNHNY and CDR2 SVGAGI (reference sequence). The CDR3 spells CASSYGGVYNEQFF. DNA for the CDR3: TGTGCCAGCAGCTATGGAGGGGTTTACAATGAGCAGTTCTTC.

The V and J genes are TRBV5-4 and TRBJ2-7; D not certain. The CDR3 loop spans 15 amino acids. V was trimmed by 0 bases and J by 0 bases, leaving 10 bases between them. The germline CDR1 and CDR2 sequences are SGHNT and YYREEE (reference sequence). CDR3 residues: CASSLDHESSYEQYF. In DNA form, the CDR3 reads TGTGCCAGCAGCTTGGACCACGAGAGCTCCTACGAGCAGTACTTC.

This clone was seen a single time. The CDR3: CSVGHNEQFF. The CDR3 DNA reads TGCAGCGTGGGGCACAATGAGCAGTTCTTC. V usage is TRBV29-1 and J usage is TRBJ2-1, with D perhaps TRBD1 (5 bases). Trimming stripped 6 bases from V and 5 bases from J, with 5 bases between. This CDR3 is 10 amino acids long. Germline V lookup: CDR1 SQVTM, CDR2 ANQGSEA.

This clone has just a few counts. V is TRBV5-1 and J is TRBJ2-3, with 7 positions matching TRBD2. The CDR3 loop spans 15 amino acids. CDR1 is SGHRS and CDR2 is YFSETQ in the germline V gene. V dropped 2 bases and J dropped 3; count of bases not matched to a gene: 6. DNA of the CDR3: TGCGCCAGCAGCTTACCAGCGGGAACGACAGATACGCAGTATTTT. Protein product: CASSLPAGTTDTQYF.

V usage is TRBV30 and J usage is TRBJ2-5, with D tentatively TRBD1 (5 bases). The germline V gene has CDR1 GTSNPN and CDR2 SVGIG (reference sequence). The CDR3 is 14 residues long. V lost 0 bases and J lost 1, with 9 bases in between. This chain's CDR3 is CAWSVQDIQETQYF. In DNA, the CDR3 is TGTGCCTGGAGTGTACAGGACATCCAAGAGACCCAGTACTTC.

This clone occurred a few times. The chain recombines TRBV2 with TRBJ1-2; perhaps TRBD1 as D (6 bases). The germline gives CDR1 SNHLY, CDR2 FYNNEI. The germline V and J ends were trimmed by 7 bases and 5 bases, with 20 bases remaining between them. There are 15 residues in the CDR3. CDR3 DNA sequence: TGTGCCAGCACCGGAGGGGGGGGCACGGTGTATGGCTACACCTTC. Translation: CASTGGGGTVYGYTF.

The sample holds a few counts of this clone. This sequence joins TRBV6-5 and TRBJ1-5; 8 bases agree with TRBD1. Germline V CDR1 and CDR2: MNHEY, SVGAGI. Losses at the gene ends were 6 bases for V and 5 bases for J; bases not matched to a gene: 9. This CDR3 has 15 amino acids. The CDR3 DNA reads TGTGCCAGCAGCTCCGACAGGGGTCCATATCAGCCCCAGCATTTT. The encoded protein is CASSSDRGPYQPQHF.

The chain links TRBV19 to TRBJ2-1; D may be TRBD2 (6 bases). The V end lost 6 bases, the J end lost 10 bases, and 13 bases lay between the germline ends. This CDR3 is built from 12 residues. Germline CDR1 is LNHDA and CDR2 is SQIVND (reference sequence). In DNA form, the CDR3 reads TGTGCCAGTAGCCGACTCGGACTAGAGCAGTTCTTC. Encoded protein: CASSRLGLEQFF. Looking up the rest from reference TRBV19 and TRBJ2-1 gives the full variable domain: DGGITQSPKYLFRKEGQNVTLSCEQNLNHDAMYWYRQDPGQGLRLIYYSQIVNDFQKGDIAEGYSVSREKKESFPLTVTSAQKNPTAFYLCASSRLGLEQFFGPGTRLTVL.

The chain links TRBV19 to TRBJ2-3, with 9 bases fitting TRBD2. Germline-derived CDR1 and CDR2 are LNHDA and SQIVND (reference sequence). This CDR3 is 14 amino acids long. The junction had 4 bases not matched to a gene; V was cut back by 1 base and J by 8 bases. CDR3 DNA: TGTGCCAGTAGTATAGTTGGGACTAGCCCTACGCAGTATTTT. Residues: CASSIVGTSPTQYF.

The rearrangement joins TRBV28 to TRBJ1-2, with D maybe TRBD1 (6 bases). Trimming removed 7 bases from V and 0 bases from J, with 15 bases in between. CDR3 size: 15 residues. Germline CDR1 is MDHEN and CDR2 is SYDVKM. The CDR3 loop reads CASNSGAPTNYGYTF. CDR3 sequence (DNA): TGTGCCAGCAACTCAGGGGCGCCTACTAACTATGGCTACACCTTC.

The chain links TRBV5-1 to TRBJ2-5, with TRBD2 matching 8 bases. The J call is in doubt because the DNA end fits TRBJ2-7 better. This CDR3 is 14 amino acids long. Germline CDR1 reads SGHRS; CDR2 reads YFSETQ. The CDR3 DNA follows: TGCGCCAGCAGCTCGGCTAGCGGGCTGAGCGAGCAGTACTTC. Protein product: CASSSASGLSEQYF.

The chain joins TRBV6-6 to TRBJ2-7, with 10 bases fitting TRBD1. The CDR3 has 15 residues. Germline trimming cut 6 bases from V and 3 bases from J; bases unmatched to any gene: 8. Germline loops: CDR1 MNHNY, CDR2 SVGAGI (reference sequence). CDR3 bases: TGTGCCAGCAGCCCAGACAGGGGGCCGTTCTACGAGCAGTACTTC. Translated: CASSPDRGPFYEQYF.

This chain joins TRBV28 and TRBJ1-2, with 8 bases aligning to TRBD1. Germline loops: CDR1 MDHEN, CDR2 SYDVKM. This CDR3 spans 13 amino acids. Trimming removed 10 bases from V and 2 bases from J; junction bases left unmatched: 6. The CDR3 bases are TGTGCCACCCGACAGGGGAGAAACTATGGCTACACCTTC. This encodes CATRQGRNYGYTF.

This clone was observed a handful of times. The chain combines TRBV6-4 with TRBJ2-1; unclear D gene. Germline CDR1 is MRHNA and CDR2 is SNTAGT. This CDR3 is 12 amino acids long. V lost 2 bases to trimming and J lost 9 bases, with 8 bases between them. The CDR3 nucleotides are TGTGCCAGCAGTGACCCGGTCGGTGAGCAGTTCTTC. Translation: CASSDPVGEQFF.

The gene calls are TRBV14 and TRBJ1-2; D is unresolved. V was cut by 1 base and J by 0 bases, with 3 bases left in between. The germline gives CDR1 SGHDN, CDR2 FVKESK. The CDR3 consists of 13 residues. The CDR3 spells CASSQVANYGYTF. The CDR3 DNA reads as TGTGCCAGCAGCCAAGTAGCTAACTATGGCTACACCTTC. Supplemented by reference TRBV14 and TRBJ1-2, the full variable domain reads EAGVTQFPSHSVIEKGQTVTLRCDPISGHDNLYWYRRVMGKEIKFLLHFVKESKQDESGMPNNRFLAERTGGTYSTLKVQPAELEDSGVYFCASSQVANYGYTFGSGTRLTVV.

This clone showed up just a few times. The chain links TRBV28 to TRBJ2-2; 11 nucleotides line up with TRBD1. The CDR3 covers 15 residues. V was pared by 4 bases and J by 2 bases, with 0 bases of the junction left unmatched. Germline lookup yields CDR1 MDHEN and CDR2 SYDVKM. The CDR3 here is CASSWTGGNTGELFF. The CDR3 DNA reads TGTGCCAGCAGTTGGACAGGGGGCAACACCGGGGAGCTGTTTTTT. The full variable domain, in which reference TRBV28 and TRBJ2-2 provide the parts outside the CDR3, is DVKVTQSSRYLVKRTGEKVFLECVQDMDHENMFWYRQDPGLGLRLIYFSYDVKMKEKGDIPEGYSVSREKKERFSLILESASTNQTSMYLCASSWTGGNTGELFFGEGSRLTVL.

This rearrangement joins TRBV7-9 to TRBJ1-1, with D possibly matching TRBD1 (5 bases). V was shortened by 0 bases and J by 6 bases, with 8 bases between the two germline ends. Germline lookup yields CDR1 SEHNR and CDR2 FQNEAQ (reference sequence). The CDR3 is 13 residues long. The CDR3 sequence: CASSLAGGAEAFF. In nucleotides, the CDR3 is TGTGCCAGCAGCTTAGCCGGGGGGGCTGAAGCTTTCTTT.

This chain uses TRBV5-4 with TRBJ2-1, with TRBD2 identical over 8 bases. The germline V gene has CDR1 SGHNT and CDR2 YYREEE (reference sequence). Germline trimming cut 4 bases from V and 8 bases from J; bases unmatched to any gene: 14. The CDR3 runs 16 residues. The CDR3 loop reads CASSDPGLEKDHEQFF. The CDR3 coding sequence is TGTGCCAGCAGCGACCCGGGACTAGAAAAAGATCATGAGCAGTTCTTC.

The rearrangement uses TRBV27 and TRBJ2-1; D might be TRBD2 (5 bases). The CDR3 is 16 residues long. V lost 4 bases and J 0 bases, leaving 13 bases between the germline ends. CDR1 is MNHEY and CDR2 is SMNVEV in the germline V gene (reference sequence). The CDR3 sequence: CASSSSAASSYNEQFF. The CDR3 DNA sequence: TGTGCCAGCAGTTCCTCAGCGGCCAGCTCCTACAATGAGCAGTTCTTC.

The chain carries TRBV6-5 and TRBJ1-5; D not resolved. V lost 5 bases and J lost 6, with 14 bases in between. The germline V gene encodes CDR1 MNHEY and CDR2 SVGAGI. The CDR3 totals 14 residues. In DNA form, the CDR3 reads TGTGCCAGCAGTCCCCATCGGGTCGGTCAGCCCCAGCATTTT. Translating gives CASSPHRVGQPQHF.

The chain couples TRBV10-3 to TRBJ1-5; 8 nucleotides match TRBD1. This CDR3 is built from 15 residues. The trim removed 6 bases at V and 2 bases at J, leaving 6 bases unmatched. Germline assignment: CDR1 ENHRY and CDR2 SYGVKD. CDR3 bases: TGTGCCATCAGCGAAACAGGGGGAGGCAATCAGCCCCAGCATTTT. It yields the protein CAISETGGGNQPQHF.